This TCR beta chain was captured in a study of graft-versus-host responses after intestinal transplantation. The assay was immunoSEQ multiplex PCR, and TCRdb's table has in-frame clones only and misses some. The data contain 80,000 to 90,000 clones, roughly 88% of them seen just once; the ten biggest clones take up approximately 0.11%. The V gene's germline CDR1 is SGHRS and CDR2 YFSETQ. The CDR3 is made up of 12 amino acids. The V and J ends lost 1 base and 2 bases respectively, with 4 bases between them. Comments on this clone: No antigen is known for it. Other DNA variants within this sample encode the same CDR3.

This clonotype was obtained from a human donor who received an intestinal transplant. The chain links TRBV5-1 to TRBJ2-7, with D unresolved. The material sequenced was unstimulated CD4+ T cells sorted from spleen or lymph node cells, taken before intestinal transplant. CDR3 sequence reads: CASSLSTYEQYF. Written as DNA, the CDR3 is TGCGCCAGCAGCTTGTCCACCTACGAGCAGTACTTC. The entire variable domain, with the rest obtained from reference TRBV5-1 and TRBJ2-7, is as follows: KAGVTQTPRYLIKTRGQQVTLSCSPISGHRSVSWYQQTPGQGLQFLFEYFSETQRNKGNFPGRFSGRQFSNSRSEMNVSTLELGDSALYLCASSLSTYEQYFGPGTRLTVT.